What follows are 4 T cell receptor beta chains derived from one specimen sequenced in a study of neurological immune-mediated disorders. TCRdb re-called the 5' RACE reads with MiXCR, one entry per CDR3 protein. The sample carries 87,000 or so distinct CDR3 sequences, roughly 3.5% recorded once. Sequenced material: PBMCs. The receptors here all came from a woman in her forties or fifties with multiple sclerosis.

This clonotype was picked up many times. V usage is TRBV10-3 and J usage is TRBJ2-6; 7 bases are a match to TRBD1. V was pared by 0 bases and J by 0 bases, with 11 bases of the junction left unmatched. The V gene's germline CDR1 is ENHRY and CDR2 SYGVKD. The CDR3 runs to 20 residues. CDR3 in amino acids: CAISESGWDSRTSGANVLTF. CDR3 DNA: TGTGCCATCAGTGAGTCAGGGTGGGACAGCCGTACCTCTGGGGCCAACGTCCTGACTTTC.

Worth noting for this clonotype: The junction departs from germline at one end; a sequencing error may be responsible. CDR3 DNA: TGTGCTAGCAGCTTCGGACGAGGGGGGACCCAGTACTTC. This sequence encodes CASSFGRGGTQYF. This chain connects TRBV7-7 to TRBJ2-5; a possible D gene is TRBD1 (6 bases). Germline V lookup: CDR1 SSHAT, CDR2 FNYEAQ (reference sequence). The CDR3 runs 13 residues.

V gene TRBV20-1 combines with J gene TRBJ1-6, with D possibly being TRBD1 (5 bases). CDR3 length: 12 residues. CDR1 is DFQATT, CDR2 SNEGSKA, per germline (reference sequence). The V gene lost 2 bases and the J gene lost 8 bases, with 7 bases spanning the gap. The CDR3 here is CSARSGDSPLHF. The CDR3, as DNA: TGCAGTGCTAGATCGGGGGATTCACCCCTCCACTTT.

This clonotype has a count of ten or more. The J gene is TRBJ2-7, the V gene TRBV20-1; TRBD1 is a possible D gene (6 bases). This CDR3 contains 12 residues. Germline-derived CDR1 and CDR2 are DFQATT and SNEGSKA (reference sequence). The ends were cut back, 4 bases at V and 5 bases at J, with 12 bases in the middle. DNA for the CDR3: TGCAGTGCTAACAGGGCTAGCAACGAGCAGTACTTC. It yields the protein CSANRASNEQYF.